The 27 T cell receptor beta chains listed next were all sequenced from one sample in a study of control samples from healthy donors and cancer patients. Profiling relied on immunoSEQ multiplex PCR, and the TCRdb table lists in-frame clones only, not all of them. This sample has about 220,000 clones, with about 94% found just once. Source material: blood. These receptors were taken from a man in his forties or fifties in good health.

CDR3 sequence reads: CASSRAFLQGGNTEAFF. The DNA for the CDR3 is TGCGCCAGCAGCCGTGCTTTTTTACAGGGAGGAAATACTGAAGCTTTCTTT. The chain carries TRBV4-1 and TRBJ1-1, with a weak D call TRBD1 (6 bases). CDR3 size: 17 residues. Germline CDR1 is MGHRA and CDR2 is YSYEKL. The V and J ends lost 4 bases and 5 bases respectively, with 23 bases between them.

V is TRBV7-9 and J is TRBJ2-7; tentative D call: TRBD2 (5 bases). V was clipped by 6 bases and J by 3 bases, with 12 bases between them. The CDR3 is 13 residues long. Looked up from germline, CDR1 is SEHNR and CDR2 is FQNEAQ (reference sequence). CDR3: CASRLNGGYEQYV. The DNA of the CDR3 is TGTGCCAGCAGACTAAACGGAGGCTACGAGCAGTACGTC.

The chain links TRBV15 to TRBJ1-1, with D perhaps TRBD1 (5 bases). V dropped 1 base and J dropped 8 bases, with 17 bases sitting between them. Germline loops: CDR1 LNHNV, CDR2 YYDKDF (reference sequence). CDR3 length: 15 amino acids. The chain's CDR3 is CATSRGGGVGYEAFF. The CDR3 DNA follows: TGTGCCACCAGCAGAGGGGGGGGAGTGGGGTACGAAGCTTTCTTT.

The genes are TRBV11-2 and TRBJ1-1; TRBD1 might be the D (5 bases). The germline V gene has CDR1 SGHAT and CDR2 FQNNGV. V dropped 2 bases and J dropped 4 bases, with 17 bases sitting between them. This CDR3 has 16 amino acids. CDR3 sequence: CASSLMFGGLSTEAFF. CDR3 coding DNA: TGTGCCAGCAGCTTAATGTTTGGGGGATTGAGCACTGAAGCTTTCTTT.

The chain carries TRBV6-6 and TRBJ1-5; 7 bases are a match to TRBD1. V trimming: 5 bases; J trimming: 0 bases; junction bases outside the gene matches: 4. The CDR3 runs to 15 residues. Germline CDR1 and CDR2: MNHNY and SVGAGI (reference sequence). CDR3 nucleotides: TGTGCCAGCAGTCGGACAGGCCTTAGCAATCAGCCCCAGCATTTT. Protein product: CASSRTGLSNQPQHF.

The V call is TRBV6-2 or TRBV6-3, the J call TRBJ2-4, with TRBD1 matching 8 bases. Germline lookup yields CDR1 MNHEY and CDR2 SVGEGT. The CDR3 length is 13 residues. The ends lost 6 bases at V and 7 bases at J; junction bases unmatched: 5. CDR3 amino acids: CASSRGLGNIQYF. The CDR3 nucleotides read TGTGCCAGCAGCAGGGGGCTGGGGAACATTCAGTACTTC.

The chain is built from TRBV5-6 and TRBJ1-6; weak D call: TRBD1 (6 bases). Germline CDR1 is SGHDT and CDR2 is YYEEEE. The CDR3 is 14 residues long. Trimming pared 1 base from V and 8 bases from J, leaving 10 bases between. The CDR3 reads CASSLNGGYSPLHF. The CDR3 coding sequence is TGTGCCAGCAGCTTGAATGGGGGCTATTCACCCCTCCACTTT.

The CDR3 DNA follows: TGTGCCAGCAGTGGGTGGGCTCAGCCCCAGCATTTT. Amino acid sequence: CASSGWAQPQHF. V is TRBV2 and J is TRBJ1-5; no definite D call. The CDR3 is 12 amino acids. V lost 4 bases and J lost 6, with 7 bases in between. Per the germline V gene, CDR1 is SNHLY and CDR2 is FYNNEI. Filled out from reference TRBV2 and TRBJ1-5, the complete variable domain reads EPEVTQTPSHQVTQMGQEVILRCVPISNHLYFYWYRQILGQKVEFLVSFYNNEISEKSEIFDDQFSVERPDGSNFTLKIRSTKLEDSAMYFCASSGWAQPQHFGDGTRLSIL.

The chain has TRBV4-2 and TRBJ1-1; D gene ambiguous. The germline V and J ends were trimmed by 1 base and 6 bases, with 12 bases remaining between them. CDR1 and CDR2 (germline): LGHNA, YNFKEQ. The CDR3 length is 14 residues. This CDR3 reads CASSQAGQRAEAFF. CDR3 sequence (DNA): TGTGCCAGCAGCCAAGCCGGGCAAAGGGCTGAAGCTTTCTTT.

The J gene is TRBJ2-7, the V gene TRBV7-3, with 7 bases that match TRBD1. The CDR3 loop spans 15 amino acids. V shed 5 bases, J shed 1 base, and the junction held 8 bases outside the gene matches. Germline V lookup: CDR1 SGHTA, CDR2 FQGTGA. DNA for the CDR3: TGTGCCAGCAGCAAATCCGGGACAGCTTCCTACGAGCAGTACTTC. Protein product: CASSKSGTASYEQYF.

About this clone itself: Other nucleotide sequences in the sample specify the same CDR3. The CDR3 protein is CASSPPGQGAYEQYF. The CDR3, as DNA: TGTGCCAGCTCACCACCCGGACAGGGAGCATACGAGCAGTACTTC. V usage is TRBV18 and J usage is TRBJ2-7; TRBD1 matches at 8 bases. The germline CDR1 and CDR2 sequences are KGHSH and LQKENI. V lost 0 bases and J lost 4; bases outside the gene matches: 5. This CDR3 has 15 amino acids.

CDR3 sequence reads: CASSHFRGGVVGYTF. Written as DNA, the CDR3 is TGCGCCAGCAGCCATTTCAGGGGCGGAGTGGTTGGCTACACCTTC. The chain carries TRBV4-1 and TRBJ1-2; a weak D match, TRBD1 (6 bases). Between the trimmed V and J ends, which lost 3 bases and 7 bases, there was a span of 18 bases. The germline V gene encodes CDR1 MGHRA and CDR2 YSYEKL. There are 15 residues in the CDR3.

V and J are TRBV5-4 and TRBJ1-2; 9 positions agree with TRBD1. V gave up 4 bases and J gave up 2 bases; unmatched junction bases: 9. The length of the CDR3 is 16 residues. Germline V lookup: CDR1 SGHNT, CDR2 YYREEE (reference sequence). The DNA for the CDR3 is TGTGCCAGCAGCGAGAAGGGACAGGGATACAACTATGGCTACACCTTC. Translation: CASSEKGQGYNYGYTF.

This sequence joins TRBV6-5 and TRBJ1-1, with D tentatively TRBD1 (5 bases). This CDR3 spans 14 amino acids. V lost 6 bases and J 6 bases, leaving 17 bases between the germline ends. Germline values: CDR1 MNHEY, CDR2 SVGAGI. CDR3 region: CASRGQGIMAEAFF. DNA of the CDR3: TGTGCCAGCAGGGGCCAGGGAATCATGGCTGAAGCTTTCTTT.

The genes are TRBV6-2 or TRBV6-3 and TRBJ1-5, with a weak D call TRBD1 (6 bases). With 6 bases removed from V and 5 bases from J, the gap between germline ends came to 8 bases. The CDR3 runs 12 residues. Germline loops: CDR1 MNHEY, CDR2 SVGEGT. This CDR3 is CASSSGDQPQHF. For the CDR3, the DNA is TGTGCCAGCAGCTCAGGGGATCAGCCCCAGCATTTT.

This chain uses TRBV24-1 with TRBJ1-3; D is possibly TRBD1 (6 bases). With 4 bases removed from V and 0 bases from J, the gap between germline ends came to 9 bases. The CDR3 consists of 15 residues. Germline CDR1 and CDR2: KGHDR and SFDVKD. The CDR3 bases are TGTGCCACCAGTGACCCAGGGGTCTCTGGAAACACCATATATTTT. Amino acid sequence: CATSDPGVSGNTIYF.

This sequence joins TRBV20-1 and TRBJ1-3; no clear D. Trimming pared 3 bases from V and 3 bases from J, leaving 12 bases between. The CDR3 has 14 residues. From germline, CDR1 is DFQATT and CDR2 SNEGSKA (reference sequence). CDR3 protein: CSASLMAVGNTIYF. The DNA for the CDR3 is TGCAGTGCTAGTTTAATGGCAGTTGGAAACACCATATATTTT.

The chain links TRBV6-5 to TRBJ2-5; D not certain. V lost 5 bases and J 4 bases, leaving 11 bases between the germline ends. This CDR3 has 13 amino acids. Germline V gene data show CDR1 as MNHEY and CDR2 as SVGAGI. CDR3 loop: CASSRILGETQYF. The DNA of the CDR3 is TGTGCCAGCAGTCGCATTCTGGGAGAGACCCAGTACTTC.

This sequence joins TRBV19 and TRBJ2-4; TRBD2 might be the D (5 bases). The CDR3 has 16 residues. Germline CDR1 reads LNHDA; CDR2 reads SQIVND (reference sequence). The V end lost 1 base, the J end lost 7 bases, and 17 bases lay between the germline ends. CDR3: CASSIGARGLANIQYF. Written as DNA, the CDR3 is TGTGCCAGTAGTATAGGGGCTCGGGGTTTAGCGAACATTCAGTACTTC.

The gene calls are TRBV11-1 and TRBJ2-1, with 8 bases aligning to TRBD1. V shed 4 bases and J 6 bases; nucleotides not matched to a gene: 11. Germline CDR1 reads SGHAT; CDR2 reads FQDESV (reference sequence). The CDR3 is made up of 16 amino acids. The DNA of the CDR3 is TGTGCCAGCAGCTACTCCGGGACAGGTGTTAGCAATGAGCAGTTCTTC. Translation: CASSYSGTGVSNEQFF.

The chain carries TRBV15 and TRBJ2-7, with D unclear. This CDR3 has 15 amino acids. V lost 0 bases and J 0 bases, leaving 9 bases between the germline ends. Germline CDR1 and CDR2: LNHNV and YYDKDF (reference sequence). In nucleotides, the CDR3 is TGTGCCACCAGCAGAGAGTATGGGAACTCCTACGAGCAGTACTTC. Protein sequence: CATSREYGNSYEQYF.

This chain uses TRBV5-1 with TRBJ1-6, with 10 nucleotides matching TRBD1. The V gene end was trimmed by 2 bases and the J gene end by 5 bases; junction bases not matched to a gene: 1. The CDR3 is made up of 15 amino acids. Germline V gene sequence: CDR1 SGHRS, CDR2 YFSETQ. The CDR3 DNA reads TGCGCCAGCAGCTTCGGGACAGGGGATAATTCACCCCTCCACTTT. This translates into CASSFGTGDNSPLHF.

V is TRBV5-1 and J is TRBJ2-5; 7 bases line up with TRBD1. Germline V gene data show CDR1 as SGHRS and CDR2 as YFSETQ. This CDR3 comprises 15 residues. J lost 4 bases, V lost 0 bases, and 6 bases had no gene match. The CDR3 sequence: CASSLGDRDSETQYF. The CDR3 DNA follows: TGCGCCAGCAGCTTGGGTGACAGGGATTCAGAGACCCAGTACTTC.

The CDR3, as DNA: TGCGCCAGCAGTCATCCACCCCCACAGGGGAACTATGGCTACACCTTC. This sequence encodes CASSHPPPQGNYGYTF. V usage is TRBV23-1 and J usage is TRBJ1-2, with 7 bases fitting TRBD1. TRBV23-1 counts as an open reading frame of uncertain function. V lost 3 bases, J lost 2 bases, and 9 bases stayed unmatched. The CDR3 length is 16 residues.

V usage is TRBV9 and J usage is TRBJ1-1; D is perhaps TRBD1 (5 bases). Germline V gene lookup returns CDR1 SGDLS and CDR2 YYNGEE. CDR3 length: 14 amino acids. V shed 0 bases and J shed 2 bases, with 8 bases lying between them. CDR3 protein: CASSVVGANTEAFF. The CDR3 bases are TGTGCCAGCAGCGTAGTTGGGGCTAACACTGAAGCTTTCTTT. Together with reference TRBV9 and TRBJ1-1, the CDR3 gives the full variable domain: DSGVTQTPKHLITATGQRVTLRCSPRSGDLSVYWYQQSLDQGLQFLIQYYNGEERAKGNILERFSAQQFPDLHSELNLSSLELGDSALYFCASSVVGANTEAFFGQGTRLTVV.

The genes are TRBV5-1 and TRBJ2-7, with D unclear. CDR3 length equals 12 residues. Germline CDR1 and CDR2: SGHRS and YFSETQ. V was clipped by 5 bases and J by 3 bases, with 9 bases between them. The CDR3 region has the DNA TGCGCCAGCAGGGAAGCCAACTACGAGCAGTACTTC. Translated: CASREANYEQYF.

V and J are TRBV12-2 and TRBJ2-2; TRBD1 is taken as the D call from the table, unchecked against the DNA. TRBV12-2 is assigned pseudogene status. The CDR3 totals 16 residues. The CDR3: CASPHTTGPNTGELFF. The DNA for the CDR3 is TGTGCAAGTCCCCACACGACAGGACCGAACACCGGGGAGCTGTTTTTT.